These T cell receptor beta chains were read from a single sample in a study of blood T cell repertoires in COVID-19. The assay was immunoSEQ multiplex PCR, and TCRdb's table has in-frame clones only and misses some. The table records 170,000 or so clones, approximately 80% of them present only once. What was sequenced was peripheral blood. The origin of the receptors is a woman in her fifties or sixties with acute or convalescent COVID-19. CDR3s include the opening cysteine and the closing phenylalanine or tryptophan. Each record gives: CDR3 protein, CDR3 DNA, clone size, D gene, J gene, V gene. The D gene is left open where the match is weak. Size values are once, few and many counts, or a class for expanded clones, and some rows have none.

CDR3: CASRESSGQAVPLHF
DNA: TGTGCCAGCAGGGAATCCTCTGGGCAGGCAGTACCCCTCCACTTT
size: -
D: -
J: TRBJ1-6
V: TRBV25-1

CDR3: CASSPGQGLGYTF
DNA: TGTGCCAGCAGCCCGGGACAGGGCCTTGGCTACACCTTC
size: -
D: TRBD1
J: TRBJ1-2
V: TRBV11-2

CDR3: CASSLQGADTEAFF
DNA: TGTGCCAGCAGCTTACAGGGGGCAGACACTGAAGCTTTCTTT
size: -
D: TRBD1
J: TRBJ1-1
V: TRBV7-8

CDR3: CASSFQGGSGNTIYF
DNA: TGTGCCAGCAGTTTCCAGGGAGGCTCTGGAAACACCATATATTTT
size: -
D: -
J: TRBJ1-3
V: TRBV6-5

CDR3: CASKKAEGNEQFF
DNA: TGTGCCTCTAAGAAGGCGGAGGGAAATGAGCAGTTCTTC
size: -
D: -
J: TRBJ2-1
V: TRBV10-3

CDR3: CASSLPESSYNEQFF
DNA: TGTGCCAGCAGCTTACCCGAGAGCTCCTACAATGAGCAGTTCTTC
size: -
D: -
J: TRBJ2-1
V: TRBV7-3

CDR3: CSVEHQGSYNEQFF
DNA: TGCAGCGTTGAACACCAGGGTTCCTACAATGAGCAGTTCTTC
size: -
D: -
J: TRBJ2-1
V: TRBV29-1

CDR3: CASSYADRVDSPLHF
DNA: TGTGCCAGCAGTTACGCGGACAGGGTGGATTCACCCCTCCACTTT
size: -
D: TRBD1
J: TRBJ1-6
V: TRBV6-6

CDR3: CASSPPPGTGGGLNEQFF
DNA: TGTGCTAGCAGCCCGCCCCCCGGGACAGGGGGCGGGTTGAATGAGCAGTTCTTC
size: -
D: TRBD1
J: TRBJ2-1
V: TRBV7-7

CDR3: CASSLQRIGMGFYNEQFF
DNA: TGTGCCAGCAGCTTACAGAGGATCGGGATGGGCTTTTACAATGAGCAGTTCTTC
size: -
D: -
J: TRBJ2-1
V: TRBV7-2

CDR3: CASSVGQGNTEAFF
DNA: TGTGCCAGCAGCGTCGGACAGGGCAACACTGAAGCTTTCTTT
size: -
D: TRBD1
J: TRBJ1-1
V: TRBV7-9

CDR3: CASSYVLAGVQETQYF
DNA: TGTGCCAGCAGTTACGTTTTAGCGGGGGTCCAAGAGACCCAGTACTTC
size: -
D: TRBD2
J: TRBJ2-5
V: TRBV6-2/TRBV6-3

CDR3: CASKTQGSTDTQYF
DNA: TGTGCCAGCAAAACACAGGGGAGCACAGATACGCAGTATTTT
size: -
D: TRBD1
J: TRBJ2-3
V: TRBV6-5

CDR3: CASSTDRTHLQQYF
DNA: TGTGCCAGCAGCACAGACAGGACCCATCTTCAGCAGTACTTC
size: once
D: -
J: TRBJ2-7
V: TRBV7-2

CDR3: CASSSPSGGHYEQYF
DNA: TGTGCCAGCAGTTCCCCTAGCGGGGGGCACTACGAGCAGTACTTC
size: once
D: TRBD2
J: TRBJ2-7
V: TRBV27

CDR3: CASSLEPGDNLVGNTIYF
DNA: TGCGCCAGCAGCTTGGAGCCAGGGGATAACTTAGTTGGAAACACCATATATTTT
size: -
D: -
J: TRBJ1-3
V: TRBV5-1

CDR3: CASSRGTGGILGKLFF
DNA: TGTGCCAGCAGCCGCGGGACAGGGGGCATTTTGGGAAAACTGTTTTTT
size: -
D: TRBD1
J: TRBJ1-4
V: TRBV3-1/TRBV3-2

CDR3: CASSPPQGPEGYTF
DNA: TGTGCCAGCAGCCCCCCACAGGGGCCAGAGGGCTACACCTTC
size: -
D: TRBD1
J: TRBJ1-2
V: TRBV3-1/TRBV3-2

CDR3: CASSPWGTGGSGYTF
DNA: TGTGCCAGCAGTCCCTGGGGGACAGGGGGCTCTGGCTACACCTTC
size: once
D: TRBD1
J: TRBJ1-2
V: TRBV6-6

CDR3: CASSSSGTGPSYGYTF
DNA: TGTGCCAGCAGCTCCTCCGGGACAGGCCCCAGCTATGGCTACACCTTC
size: -
D: TRBD1
J: TRBJ1-2
V: TRBV5-4

CDR3: CASSLEAPRNTEAFF
DNA: TGCGCCAGCAGCTTGGAAGCGCCCCGGAACACTGAAGCTTTCTTT
size: -
D: -
J: TRBJ1-1
V: TRBV5-1

CDR3: CASSPSQKSIYF
DNA: TGCGCCAGCAGCCCTTCTCAGAAATCCATATATTTT
size: -
D: -
J: TRBJ1-3
V: TRBV5-1

CDR3: CATSRDLGRGGQETQYF
DNA: TGTGCCACCAGCAGAGATTTAGGGCGGGGGGGACAAGAGACCCAGTACTTC
size: -
D: TRBD2
J: TRBJ2-5
V: TRBV15

CDR3: CASSEAYRGRRLGVYNEQFF
DNA: TGCGCCAGCAGTGAGGCCTACAGGGGCCGACGCCTGGGTGTCTACAATGAGCAGTTCTTC
size: once
D: TRBD1
J: TRBJ2-1
V: TRBV10-1

CDR3: CASSDYYPGTNEQYF
DNA: TGTGCCAGCAGTGATTATTACCCCGGGACAAACGAGCAGTACTTC
size: -
D: -
J: TRBJ2-7
V: TRBV25-1

CDR3: CASSPRDRRAYGYTF
DNA: TGTGCCAGCAGCCCGCGGGACAGGAGAGCCTATGGCTACACCTTC
size: -
D: TRBD1
J: TRBJ1-2
V: TRBV11-2